Below are 26 T cell receptor beta chains sequenced from a single sample in a study of blood T cell repertoires in COVID-19. This table comes from immunoSEQ multiplex PCR, and its TCRdb copy is limited to in-frame clones, with some not included. The profile covers 50,000 to 65,000 clones, with under 80% appearing a single time and around half taken by the ten largest. The sequenced material came from PBMCs or T cells enriched from blood (not recorded which). Source of these receptors: a woman aged 55-70 years who had been exposed to COVID-19.

The chain couples TRBV7-6 to TRBJ2-3; the D gene is possibly TRBD2 (5 bases). From germline, CDR1 is SGHVS and CDR2 FNYEAQ. The V end was cut by 2 bases, the J end by 6 bases, with 18 bases between. The CDR3 runs 16 residues. The CDR3 here is CASSLTSRGLMDTQYF. The CDR3 DNA reads TGTGCCAGCAGCTTAACGTCCCGAGGGCTGATGGATACGCAGTATTTT.

This clone was detected once. The chain uses TRBV12-3 or TRBV12-4 and TRBJ1-3; D call uncertain. Trimming took off 8 bases at V and 0 bases at J, with 8 bases between the two ends. The CDR3 sequence is 13 residues long. Here the CDR3 reads CASRRDSGNTIYF. The CDR3 DNA is TGTGCCAGCCGTCGGGACTCTGGAAACACCATATATTTT.

The rearrangement uses TRBV19 and TRBJ1-1, with a possible D match to TRBD1 (6 bases). The germline gives CDR1 LNHDA, CDR2 SQIVND (reference sequence). The V gene lost 8 bases and the J gene lost 0 bases, with 13 bases spanning the gap. The CDR3 totals 14 residues. DNA for the CDR3: TGTGCCAGTTACACAGGGTCGTTGAACACTGAAGCTTTCTTT. It encodes CASYTGSLNTEAFF.

The chain has TRBV7-9 and TRBJ1-2, with 10 nucleotides matching TRBD1. Per germline, CDR1 SEHNR and CDR2 FQNEAQ (reference sequence). The CDR3 totals 14 residues. V was pared by 4 bases and J by 8 bases, with 7 bases of the junction left unmatched. The CDR3 spells CASSSTRTGGGYTF. The CDR3 DNA reads as TGTGCCAGCAGCTCCACTCGGACAGGGGGAGGCTACACCTTC.

The chain links TRBV30 to TRBJ1-3, with D hard to call. The V gene's germline CDR1 is GTSNPN and CDR2 SVGIG (reference sequence). The CDR3 totals 12 residues. Trimming shortened V by 1 base and J by 1 base, and 2 bases separated the two germline ends. CDR3 nucleotide sequence: TGTGCCTGGAGTGCTTCTGGAAACACCATATATTTT. Encoded protein: CAWSASGNTIYF.

This clone was found many times. The chain is built from TRBV7-2 and TRBJ2-7; 9 bases map to TRBD2. The V segment lost 3 bases and the J segment 5 bases; nucleotides outside the gene matches: 5. CDR3 length: 14 residues. Germline V CDR1 and CDR2: SGHTA, FQGNSA. The CDR3 DNA is TGTGCCAGCAGCTTTAGCGGGAGTCGGAACGAGCAGTACTTC. This sequence encodes CASSFSGSRNEQYF.

The rearrangement joins TRBV28 to TRBJ1-1; 7 positions match TRBD1. Germline CDR1 MDHEN, CDR2 SYDVKM. Unmatched junction bases numbered 6, after V lost 8 bases and J lost 0 bases. The CDR3 is 14 amino acids. The CDR3 DNA is TGTGCCAGCGTAACAGGGGCGCTGAACACTGAAGCTTTCTTT. Translated: CASVTGALNTEAFF.

V is TRBV29-1 and J is TRBJ2-7; D might be TRBD2 (6 bases). Germline V gene sequence: CDR1 SQVTM, CDR2 ANQGSEA. Trimming removed 7 bases from V and 1 base from J, with 11 bases in between. CDR3 length: 12 amino acids. In nucleotides, the CDR3 is TGCAGCGGGAGGGCAGGGTCCTACGAGCAGTACTTC. Protein sequence: CSGRAGSYEQYF.

This clone was counted once. The chain carries TRBV5-5 and TRBJ2-4; 8 positions match TRBD1. With 4 bases clipped from V and 5 bases from J, the junction kept 5 bases outside the gene matches. CDR1 is SGHKS and CDR2 is YYEKEE in the germline V gene (reference sequence). The CDR3 runs 14 residues. The CDR3 DNA follows: TGTGCCAGCAGCGTCTCAGGGGGCGAAAACATTCAGTACTTC. As protein: CASSVSGGENIQYF. Together with reference TRBV5-5 and TRBJ2-4, the CDR3 gives the full variable domain: DAGVTQSPTHLIKTRGQQVTLRCSPISGHKSVSWYQQVLGQGPQFIFQYYEKEERGRGNFPDRFSARQFPNYSSELNVNALLLGDSALYLCASSVSGGENIQYFGAGTRLSVL.

The chain combines TRBV4-3 with TRBJ2-3; 10 positions agree with TRBD2. The ends lost 0 bases at V and 5 bases at J; junction bases unmatched: 14. Germline CDR1 LGHNA, CDR2 YSLEER. The CDR3 is 19 amino acids. The CDR3: CASSQEFRLAGDLGDTQYF. In nucleotides, the CDR3 is TGCGCCAGCAGCCAAGAATTTAGGCTAGCGGGAGATCTGGGAGATACGCAGTATTTT.

This clone was seen only a few times. The chain links TRBV2 to TRBJ2-1, with unresolved D. The CDR3 contains 13 residues. The germline CDR1 and CDR2 sequences are SNHLY and FYNNEI. Trimming removed 7 bases from V and 0 bases from J, with 7 bases in between. As DNA, the CDR3 is TGTGCCAGCATACCGAGCTCCTACAATGAGCAGTTCTTC. Residues: CASIPSSYNEQFF.

This chain links TRBV7-8 with TRBJ2-3; 11 bases align to TRBD2. Germline values: CDR1 SGHVS, CDR2 FQNEAQ. J was trimmed by 4 bases and V by 8 bases; bases with no gene match: 5. This CDR3 spans 14 amino acids. The CDR3, as DNA: TGTGCCAGCTTAGCGGGGGGGCCCGCAGATACGCAGTATTTT. It specifies CASLAGGPADTQYF.

V is TRBV7-6 and J is TRBJ2-2; D gene uncertain. Germline CDR1 is SGHVS and CDR2 is FNYEAQ. This CDR3 has 14 amino acids. V was clipped by 1 base and J by 0 bases, with 3 bases between them. In DNA form, the CDR3 reads TGTGCCAGCAGCTTAGAGCCGAACACCGGGGAGCTGTTTTTT. Translation: CASSLEPNTGELFF. Complete variable domain (other parts from reference TRBV7-6 and TRBJ2-2): GAGVSQSPRYKVTKRGQDVALRCDPISGHVSLYWYRQALGQGPEFLTYFNYEAQQDKSGLPNDRFSAERPEGSISTLTIQRTEQRDSAMYRCASSLEPNTGELFFGEGSRLTVL.

This clone was counted a few times. The chain is built from TRBV28 and TRBJ1-2; possibly TRBD1 for D (5 bases). V was trimmed by 8 bases and J by 3 bases, leaving 13 bases between them. CDR3 size: 13 residues. Germline CDR1 MDHEN, CDR2 SYDVKM. CDR3 in DNA: TGTGCCAGCGCCGCACAGGTTTACTATGGCTACACCTTC. Its translation is CASAAQVYYGYTF.

This chain links TRBV12-3 or TRBV12-4 with TRBJ1-6; D is possibly TRBD1 (5 bases). The CDR3 length is 12 residues. V shed 6 bases and J shed 15 bases, with 15 bases lying between them. In nucleotides, the CDR3 is TGTGCCAGCAGCCGGGACTTCGGTGGCCTCCACTTT. Translated, it gives CASSRDFGGLHF.

This clone was detected only a few times. The chain is built from TRBV28 and TRBJ2-4; 7 nucleotides match TRBD1. CDR1 MDHEN and CDR2 SYDVKM come from the germline V gene. This CDR3 is built from 15 residues. The junction had 9 bases not matched to a gene; V was cut back by 3 bases and J by 7 bases. CDR3 amino acids: CASSFSGTARNIQYF. The CDR3 DNA reads as TGTGCCAGCAGTTTCTCCGGGACAGCACGGAACATTCAGTACTTC.

In its sample, this clone was seen a few times. V and J are TRBV3-1 (or the pseudogene TRBV3-2) and TRBJ1-1, with TRBD1 as a possible D gene (5 bases). The V and J ends lost 4 bases and 4 bases respectively, with 13 bases between them. Germline V CDR1 and CDR2: LGHDT, YNNKEL (reference sequence). The CDR3 covers 14 residues. The CDR3 here is CASSRGLRPTEAFF. The CDR3 nucleotides read TGTGCCAGCAGCCGGGGACTTCGTCCCACTGAAGCTTTCTTT.

The V and J genes are TRBV3-1 (or the pseudogene TRBV3-2) and TRBJ2-3; no definite D call. Trimming removed 0 bases at V and 0 bases at J, with 7 bases between. This CDR3 spans 15 amino acids. The germline CDR1 and CDR2 sequences are LGHDT and YNNKEL (reference sequence). The DNA of the CDR3 is TGTGCCAGCAGCCAAGATCCGTATAGCACAGATACGCAGTATTTT. Its protein is CASSQDPYSTDTQYF.

The V gene is TRBV28, the J gene TRBJ1-2; D remains ambiguous. CDR3 length: 14 residues. The V gene lost 4 bases and the J gene lost 7 bases, with 16 bases spanning the gap. Germline V lookup: CDR1 MDHEN, CDR2 SYDVKM. For the CDR3, the DNA is TGTGCCAGCAGTTCCCAAATTACTCTATCTGGCTACACCTTC. Residues: CASSSQITLSGYTF.

The chain uses TRBV7-2 and TRBJ1-1; D is uncertain. V lost 0 bases, J lost 8 bases, and 7 bases lay in between. The CDR3 totals 12 residues. Germline values: CDR1 SGHTA, CDR2 FQGNSA. CDR3 bases: TGTGCCAGCAGCTTAGCCGCAGGAGAAGCTTTCTTT. It yields the protein CASSLAAGEAFF.

J is TRBJ2-5 and V is TRBV7-2; TRBD2 matches at 8 bases. Germline CDR1 is SGHTA and CDR2 is FQGNSA. There are 16 residues in the CDR3. The ends lost 3 bases at V and 5 bases at J; junction bases unmatched: 11. The CDR3 coding sequence is TGTGCCAGCAGCTTCCCTAGACTAGCGCGCGGTGAGACCCAGTACTTC. Translation gives CASSFPRLARGETQYF.

This chain joins TRBV27 and TRBJ1-6; the D gene is possibly TRBD1 (5 bases). CDR1 and CDR2 from the germline V gene are MNHEY and SMNVEV (reference sequence). This CDR3 region has 15 residues. V was shortened by 5 bases and J by 0 bases, with 8 bases between the two germline ends. CDR3 loop: CASSAQGSYNSPLHF. DNA for the CDR3: TGTGCCAGCAGTGCCCAGGGCTCCTATAATTCACCCCTCCACTTT.

The chain uses TRBV16 and TRBJ1-2, with D perhaps matching TRBD1 (6 bases). V lost 4 bases and J lost 5, with 17 bases in between. CDR1 KGHSY and CDR2 FQNENV come from the germline V gene. The CDR3 has 15 residues. The CDR3 region is CASSRPQGTLYGYTF. DNA for the CDR3: TGTGCCAGCAGCCGCCCACAGGGAACTTTATATGGCTACACCTTC.

In this sample, this clone turned up many times. The chain combines TRBV5-1 with TRBJ2-1, with a weak D call TRBD2 (6 bases). V lost 7 bases and J lost 5, with 7 bases in between. This CDR3 comprises 11 residues. The germline V gene has CDR1 SGHRS and CDR2 YFSETQ. The CDR3 is CASSGDNEQFF. CDR3 DNA: TGCGCCAGCTCGGGAGACAATGAGCAGTTCTTC.

The chain links TRBV18 to TRBJ1-2; 9 bases agree with TRBD1. From germline, CDR1 is KGHSH and CDR2 LQKENI. V lost 2 bases and J lost 3; bases outside the gene matches: 1. The CDR3 has 14 residues. CDR3 region: CASSPGTGYYGYTF. CDR3 in DNA: TGTGCCAGCTCACCAGGGACAGGGTACTATGGCTACACCTTC.

The CDR3 protein is CASSPLSGTGNYGYTF. The CDR3 nucleotides read TGTGCCAGCAGCCCATTATCCGGGACAGGGAACTATGGCTACACCTTC. The chain couples TRBV9 to TRBJ1-2; the match to TRBD1 covers 9 bases. Looked up from germline, CDR1 is SGDLS and CDR2 is YYNGEE. The J segment lost 2 bases and the V segment lost 4 bases, leaving 9 bases of the junction unmatched. The CDR3 has 16 amino acids.